This T cell receptor beta chain comes out of a study of shared clonotypes between healthy human individuals. CD8 cells regarded as naive lacked CD45RO, were positively chosen for CCR7, and omitted terminally differentiated effector memory CD45RA+ cells. TCRdb's table, derived via immunoSEQ multiplex PCR, lists solely in-frame clones and lacks some. This sample carries nearly 2 million clones, approximately 94% of them seen once, and the ten largest clones take approximately 1%. The CDR3 loop spans 12 amino acids. Germline CDR1 SEHNR, CDR2 FQNEAQ (reference sequence). V was trimmed by 3 bases and J by 8 bases, leaving 8 bases between them.

J is TRBJ1-3 and V is TRBV7-9, with D unresolved. The material sequenced was naive CD8+ T cells sorted from blood. The TCR comes from a man between 18 and 29 years old in good health. In nucleotides, the CDR3 is TGTGCCAGCAGCTTGGACTTGGACACCATATATTTT. This translates into CASSLDLDTIYF.